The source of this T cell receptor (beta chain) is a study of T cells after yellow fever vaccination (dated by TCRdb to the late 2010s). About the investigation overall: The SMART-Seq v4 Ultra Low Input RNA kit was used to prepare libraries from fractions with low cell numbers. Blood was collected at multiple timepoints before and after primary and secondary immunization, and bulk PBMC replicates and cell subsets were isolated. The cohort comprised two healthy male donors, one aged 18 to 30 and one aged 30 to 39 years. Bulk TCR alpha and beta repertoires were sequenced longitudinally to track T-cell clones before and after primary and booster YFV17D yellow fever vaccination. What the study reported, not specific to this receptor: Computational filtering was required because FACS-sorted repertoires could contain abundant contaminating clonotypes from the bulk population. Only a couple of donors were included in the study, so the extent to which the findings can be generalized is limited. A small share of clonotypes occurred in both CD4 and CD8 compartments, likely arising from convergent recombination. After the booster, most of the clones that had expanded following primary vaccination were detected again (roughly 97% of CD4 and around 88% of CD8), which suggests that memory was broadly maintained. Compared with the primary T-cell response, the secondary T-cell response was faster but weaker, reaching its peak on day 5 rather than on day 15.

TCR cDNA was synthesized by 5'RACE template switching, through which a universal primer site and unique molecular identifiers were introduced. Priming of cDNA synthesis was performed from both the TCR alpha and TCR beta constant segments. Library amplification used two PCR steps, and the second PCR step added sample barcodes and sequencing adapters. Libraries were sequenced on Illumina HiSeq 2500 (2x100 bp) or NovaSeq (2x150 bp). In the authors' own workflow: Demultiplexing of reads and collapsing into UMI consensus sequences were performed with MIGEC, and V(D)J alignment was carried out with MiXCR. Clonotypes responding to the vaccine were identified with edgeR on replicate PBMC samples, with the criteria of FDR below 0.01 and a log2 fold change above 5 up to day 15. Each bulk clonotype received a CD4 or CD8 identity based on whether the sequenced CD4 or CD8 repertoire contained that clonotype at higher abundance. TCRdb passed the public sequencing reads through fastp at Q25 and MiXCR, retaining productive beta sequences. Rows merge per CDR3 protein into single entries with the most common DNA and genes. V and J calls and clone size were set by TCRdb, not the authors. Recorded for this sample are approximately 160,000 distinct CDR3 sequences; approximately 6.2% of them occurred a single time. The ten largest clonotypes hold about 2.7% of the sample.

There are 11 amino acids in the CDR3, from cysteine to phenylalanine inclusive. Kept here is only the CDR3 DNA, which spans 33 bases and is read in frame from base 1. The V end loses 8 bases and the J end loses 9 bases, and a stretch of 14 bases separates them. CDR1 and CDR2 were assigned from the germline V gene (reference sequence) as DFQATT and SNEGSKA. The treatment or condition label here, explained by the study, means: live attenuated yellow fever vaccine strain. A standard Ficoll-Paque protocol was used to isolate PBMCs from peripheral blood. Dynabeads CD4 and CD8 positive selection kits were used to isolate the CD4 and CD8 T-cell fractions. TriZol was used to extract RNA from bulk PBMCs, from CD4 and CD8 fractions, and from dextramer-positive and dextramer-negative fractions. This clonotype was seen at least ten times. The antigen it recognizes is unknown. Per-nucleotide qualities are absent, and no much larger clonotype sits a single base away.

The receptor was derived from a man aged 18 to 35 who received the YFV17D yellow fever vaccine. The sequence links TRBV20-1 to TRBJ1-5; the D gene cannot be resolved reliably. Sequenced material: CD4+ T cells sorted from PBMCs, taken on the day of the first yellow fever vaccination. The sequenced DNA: TGCAGTCAACGGTCAGAGGGGCCCCAGCATTTT. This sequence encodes CSQRSEGPQHF.